The clone carrying this TCR beta chain occurred many times. Its antigen remains unidentified. Aged 18 to 65, the patients had hyperthyroidism that was newly diagnosed and had lasted under 2 months. Together with thyroid ultrasound, orbital computed tomography, serum thyroxine and TRAb, clinical symptoms were used for diagnoses. The sample belongs to a study of T cells in Graves' hyperthyroidism and ophthalmopathy. Overall study: Blood from the periphery was taken at initial diagnosis, before any treatment.

Study findings and constraints: Before onset, by a median of around six months, the model predicted ophthalmopathy.

The CDR3 is 11 amino acids. Germline lookup yields CDR1 SGHTA and CDR2 FQGNSA. V dropped 8 bases and J dropped 3 bases, with 6 bases sitting between them. What was amplified from RNA transcripts were TCR beta CDR3 regions. First-round RT-PCR with HTBI primers amplified the TCR CDR3 region. TCRdb reprocessed the multiplex PCR reads with MiXCR, giving one entry per CDR3 protein. The data contain a few hundred thousand distinct CDR3 sequences, around 16% of them singletons. Sequencing was performed on blood. The chain couples TRBV7-2 to TRBJ2-3; D is unresolved. The TCR comes from a woman aged 30 to 39 with Graves' hyperthyroidism. The CDR3 bases are TGTGCCAGCGCCGTTACAGATACGCAGTATTTT. Translation: CASAVTDTQYF.